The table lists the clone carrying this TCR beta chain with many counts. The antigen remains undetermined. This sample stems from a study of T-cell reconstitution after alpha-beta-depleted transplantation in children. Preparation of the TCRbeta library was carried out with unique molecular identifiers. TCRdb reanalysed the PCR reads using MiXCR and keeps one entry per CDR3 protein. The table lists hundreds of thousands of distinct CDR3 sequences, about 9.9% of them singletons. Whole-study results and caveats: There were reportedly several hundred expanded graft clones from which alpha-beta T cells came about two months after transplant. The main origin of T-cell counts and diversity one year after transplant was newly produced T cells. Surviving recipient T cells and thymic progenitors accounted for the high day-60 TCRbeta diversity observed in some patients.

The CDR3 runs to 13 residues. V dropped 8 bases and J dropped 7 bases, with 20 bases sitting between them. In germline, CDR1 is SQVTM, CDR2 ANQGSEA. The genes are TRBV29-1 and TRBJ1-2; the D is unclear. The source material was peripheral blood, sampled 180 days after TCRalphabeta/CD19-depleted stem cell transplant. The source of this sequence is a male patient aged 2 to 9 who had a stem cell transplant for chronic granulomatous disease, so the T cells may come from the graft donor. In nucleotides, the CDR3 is TGCAGCACCCCGGCGGAGGGATTAGGTGGCTACACCTTC. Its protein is CSTPAEGLGGYTF.